This TCR beta chain was profiled in a study of identical twins. This CDR3 comprises 13 residues. Germline CDR1 and CDR2: SGHDT and YYEEEE. With 4 bases removed from V and 13 bases from J, the gap between germline ends came to 19 bases. Through template switching, a universal primer site was introduced, and the cDNA contained unique molecular identifiers. TCRdb reanalysed the 5' RACE reads using MiXCR and keeps one entry per CDR3 protein. Among 1.5 million or so distinct CDR3 sequences listed, less than 35% were seen once. This rearrangement joins TRBV5-6 to TRBJ2-3; possible D gene TRBD2, 6 bases. Sequencing was performed on cord blood. This sequence originates from a newborn girl in good health. The CDR3 protein is CASSASLAPTEYF. The DNA for the CDR3 is TGTGCCAGCAGCGCATCTCTAGCGCCGACGGAGTATTTT. The variable domain in full, completed from reference TRBV5-6 and TRBJ2-3, reads DAGVTQSPTHLIKTRGQQVTLRCSPKSGHDTVSWYQQALGQGPQFIFQYYEEEERQRGNFPDRFSGHQFPNYSSELNVNALLLGDSALYLCASSASLAPTEYFGPGTRLTVL.